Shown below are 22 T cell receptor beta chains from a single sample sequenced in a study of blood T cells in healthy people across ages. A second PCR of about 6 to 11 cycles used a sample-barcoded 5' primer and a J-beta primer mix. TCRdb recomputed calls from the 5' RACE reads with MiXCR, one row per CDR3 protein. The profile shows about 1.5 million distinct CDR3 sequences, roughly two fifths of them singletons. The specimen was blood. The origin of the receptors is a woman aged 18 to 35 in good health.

CDR3 nucleotides: TGTGCCAGCAGCCAAGAGGGGGGACAGCTGATAAACAATGAGCAGTTCTTC. This translates into CASSQEGGQLINNEQFF. The V call is TRBV3-1, the J call TRBJ2-1; tentatively, D is TRBD1 (7 bases). Trimming removed 0 bases at V and 5 bases at J, with 17 bases between. The CDR3 has 17 residues. The V gene's germline CDR1 is LGHDT and CDR2 YNNKEL (reference sequence).

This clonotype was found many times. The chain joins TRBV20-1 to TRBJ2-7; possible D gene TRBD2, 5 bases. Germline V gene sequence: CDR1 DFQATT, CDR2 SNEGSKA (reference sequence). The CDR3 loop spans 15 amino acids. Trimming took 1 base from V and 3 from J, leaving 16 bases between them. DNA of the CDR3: TGCAGTGCTAGAGGTGGAATCGGGATACTCTACGAGCAGTACTTC. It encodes CSARGGIGILYEQYF.

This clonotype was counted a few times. CDR3 nucleotide sequence: TGTGCCAGCAGTTTGGCCCCCGGGACGGAATCCTACAATGAGCAGTTCTTC. Translating gives CASSLAPGTESYNEQFF. The V and J genes are TRBV12-3 or TRBV12-4 and TRBJ2-1; either TRBD1 or TRBD2 may supply D (5 bases each). The CDR3 totals 17 residues. V was trimmed by 3 bases and J by 1 base, leaving 16 bases between them.

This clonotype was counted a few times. The CDR3 reads CASSPRGGAGISTDTQYF. The CDR3 DNA is TGCGCCAGCAGCCCCAGAGGAGGAGCGGGAATTAGCACAGATACGCAGTATTTT. This chain joins TRBV4-3 and TRBJ2-3, with 7 bases matching TRBD2. The germline V gene has CDR1 LGHNA and CDR2 YSLEER. The V segment lost 4 bases and the J segment 0 bases; nucleotides outside the gene matches: 13. The CDR3 length is 18 residues.

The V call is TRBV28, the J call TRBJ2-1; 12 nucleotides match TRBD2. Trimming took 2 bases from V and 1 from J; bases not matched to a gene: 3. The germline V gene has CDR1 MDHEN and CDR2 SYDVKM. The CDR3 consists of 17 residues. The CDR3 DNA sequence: TGTGCCAGCAGTTTACCGACTAGCGGGAGTTCCTACAATGAGCAGTTCTTC. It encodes CASSLPTSGSSYNEQFF.

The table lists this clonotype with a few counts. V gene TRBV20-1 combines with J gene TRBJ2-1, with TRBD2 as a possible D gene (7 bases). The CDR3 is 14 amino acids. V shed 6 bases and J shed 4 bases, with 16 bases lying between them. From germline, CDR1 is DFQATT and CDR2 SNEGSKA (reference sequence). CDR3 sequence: CSAQRGGAYNEQFF. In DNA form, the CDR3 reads TGCAGTGCCCAAAGAGGGGGGGCTTACAATGAGCAGTTCTTC.

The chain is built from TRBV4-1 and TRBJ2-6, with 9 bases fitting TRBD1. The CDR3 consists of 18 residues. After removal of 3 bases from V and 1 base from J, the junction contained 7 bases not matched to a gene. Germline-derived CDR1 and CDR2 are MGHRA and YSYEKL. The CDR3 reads CASSHTETGGSGANVLTF. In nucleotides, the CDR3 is TGCGCCAGCAGCCATACCGAGACAGGGGGTTCTGGGGCCAACGTCCTGACTTTC.

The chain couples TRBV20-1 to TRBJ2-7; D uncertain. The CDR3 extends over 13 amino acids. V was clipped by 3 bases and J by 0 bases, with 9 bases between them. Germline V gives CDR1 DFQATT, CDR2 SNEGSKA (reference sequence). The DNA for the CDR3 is TGCAGTGCTAGCAGACGGAACTCCTACGAGCAGTACTTC. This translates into CSASRRNSYEQYF.

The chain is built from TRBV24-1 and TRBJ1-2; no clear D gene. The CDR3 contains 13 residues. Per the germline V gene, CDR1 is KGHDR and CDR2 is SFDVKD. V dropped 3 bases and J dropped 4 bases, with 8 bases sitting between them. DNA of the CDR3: TGTGCCACCAGTGATCCAGGCCTCTATGGCTACACCTTC. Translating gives CATSDPGLYGYTF.

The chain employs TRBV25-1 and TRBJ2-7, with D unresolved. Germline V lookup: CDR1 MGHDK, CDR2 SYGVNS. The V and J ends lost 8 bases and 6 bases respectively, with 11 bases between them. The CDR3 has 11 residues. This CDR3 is CASRTAFEQYF. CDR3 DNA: TGTGCCAGCCGGACCGCTTTCGAGCAGTACTTC.

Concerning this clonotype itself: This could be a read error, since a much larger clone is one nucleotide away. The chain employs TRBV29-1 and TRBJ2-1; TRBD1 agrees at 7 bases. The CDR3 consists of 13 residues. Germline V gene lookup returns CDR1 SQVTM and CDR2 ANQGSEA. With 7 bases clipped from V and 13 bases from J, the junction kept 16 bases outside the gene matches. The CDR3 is CSAGGRAKETQFF. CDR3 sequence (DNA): TGCAGCGCAGGGGGTAGAGCGAAAGAGACCCAGTTCTTC.

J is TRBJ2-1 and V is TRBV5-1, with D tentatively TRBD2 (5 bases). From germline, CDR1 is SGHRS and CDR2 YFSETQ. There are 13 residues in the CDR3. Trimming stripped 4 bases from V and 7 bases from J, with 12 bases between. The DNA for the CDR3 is TGCGCCAGCAGCGTCTCTAGCTGGAATGAGCAGTTCTTC. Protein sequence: CASSVSSWNEQFF.

CDR3 amino acids: CSGGRAGGRQQFF. The CDR3 DNA reads TGCAGTGGCGGACGAGCGGGAGGCAGGCAGCAGTTCTTC. This chain connects TRBV20-1 to TRBJ2-1; 9 bases are shared with TRBD2. Germline V gene lookup returns CDR1 DFQATT and CDR2 SNEGSKA (reference sequence). The CDR3 has 13 amino acids. V lost 7 bases and J lost 11; bases outside the gene matches: 12.

The CDR3 nucleotides are TGCGCCAGCAGCCACCAGTCAGGGGACCATATCTACGAGCAGTACTTC. Encoded protein: CASSHQSGDHIYEQYF. The V call is TRBV4-1, the J call TRBJ2-7; a possible D gene is TRBD1 (6 bases). V shed 3 bases and J shed 3 bases, with 18 bases lying between them. The germline gives CDR1 MGHRA, CDR2 YSYEKL. This CDR3 is built from 16 residues.

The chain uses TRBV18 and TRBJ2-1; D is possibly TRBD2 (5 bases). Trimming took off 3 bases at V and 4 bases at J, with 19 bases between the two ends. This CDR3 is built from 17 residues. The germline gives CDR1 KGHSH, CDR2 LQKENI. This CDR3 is CASSPKFEGGYYNEQFF. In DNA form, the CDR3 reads TGTGCCAGCTCACCTAAGTTTGAAGGAGGATATTACAATGAGCAGTTCTTC.

The CDR3 is CASSLQGMDTEAFF. The CDR3 DNA sequence: TGTGCCAGTAGTCTGCAGGGGATGGACACTGAAGCTTTCTTT. The chain combines TRBV19 with TRBJ1-1; the D gene is possibly TRBD1 (6 bases). Trimming shortened V by 5 bases and J by 3 bases, and 13 bases separated the two germline ends. Per germline, CDR1 LNHDA and CDR2 SQIVND (reference sequence). The CDR3 is 14 amino acids.

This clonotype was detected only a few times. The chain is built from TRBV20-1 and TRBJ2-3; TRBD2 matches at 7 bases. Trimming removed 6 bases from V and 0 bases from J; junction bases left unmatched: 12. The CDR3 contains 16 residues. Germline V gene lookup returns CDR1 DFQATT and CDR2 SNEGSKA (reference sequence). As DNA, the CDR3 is TGCAGTGCACCCGCTCACGGACTAGGGAGCACAGATACGCAGTATTTT. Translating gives CSAPAHGLGSTDTQYF.

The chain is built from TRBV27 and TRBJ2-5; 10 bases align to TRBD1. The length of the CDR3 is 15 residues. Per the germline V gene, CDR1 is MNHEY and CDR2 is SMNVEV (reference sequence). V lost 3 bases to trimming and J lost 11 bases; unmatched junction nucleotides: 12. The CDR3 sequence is CASSFTGTGDNEQYF. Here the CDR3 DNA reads TGTGCCAGCAGTTTTACCGGGACAGGGGACAATGAGCAGTACTTC.

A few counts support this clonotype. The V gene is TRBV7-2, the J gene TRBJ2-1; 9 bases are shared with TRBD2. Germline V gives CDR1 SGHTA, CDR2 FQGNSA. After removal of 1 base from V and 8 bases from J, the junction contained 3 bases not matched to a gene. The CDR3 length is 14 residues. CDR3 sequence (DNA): TGTGCCAGCAGCTTAGGCGGGAGGGGCGATGAGCAGTTCTTC. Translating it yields CASSLGGRGDEQFF.

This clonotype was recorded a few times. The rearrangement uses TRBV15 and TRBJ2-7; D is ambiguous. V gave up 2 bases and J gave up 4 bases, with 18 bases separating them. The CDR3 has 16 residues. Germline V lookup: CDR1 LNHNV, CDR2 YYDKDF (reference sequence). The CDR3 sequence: CATSRTETTHSYEQYF. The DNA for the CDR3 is TGTGCCACCAGCAGAACAGAAACGACTCATTCTTACGAGCAGTACTTC.

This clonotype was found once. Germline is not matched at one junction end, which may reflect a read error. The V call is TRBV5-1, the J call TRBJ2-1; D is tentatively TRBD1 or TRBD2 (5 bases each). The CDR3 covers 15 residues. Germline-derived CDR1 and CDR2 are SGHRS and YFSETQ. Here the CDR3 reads CTSSLTGTRHNEQFF. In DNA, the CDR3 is TGCACCAGCAGCTTGACCGGGACCCGACACAATGAGCAGTTCTTC.

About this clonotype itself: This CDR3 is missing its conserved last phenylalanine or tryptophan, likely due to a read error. CDR3 nucleotides: TGTGCCAGCAGCTACGGAGGGCCAAGTACCCATGAGCAGTTCGTC. Its protein is CASSYGGPSTHEQFV. The rearrangement uses TRBV7-2 and TRBJ2-1; perhaps TRBD2 as D (6 bases). V lost 4 bases, J lost 8 bases, and 18 bases lay in between. This CDR3 spans 15 amino acids. Germline V lookup: CDR1 SGHTA, CDR2 FQGNSA.